This note documents a single TCR beta chain sequence. No antigen is known for it. Base-call qualities are not available, and no considerably larger clone is one nucleotide away. The immunoSEQ Assay, a bias-controlled multiplex PCR, was used to amplify TCRbeta CDR3 regions from genomic DNA. Processing in the source paper ran as follows. The number of nucleated cells in each sample was estimated by amplification of reference gene primers within the assay. To quantify the absolute abundance of each unique TCRbeta CDR3 rearrangement, sequence reads were collapsed and filtered. Productive Simpson clonality was computed per sample as the square root of Simpson's diversity index over productive rearrangements. TCRdb re-hosts the immuneACCESS table, in-frame sequences only. Its copies lack some clones; in the studies checked, an unresolved V gene accounts for under half of them, and the cause for the rest is not known. That table gives V, J and clone size, and the DNA gave D and trimming. The sample records approximately 170,000 clones, 70% to 90% of which are singletons. The ten largest clonotypes hold 7.7% of the sample.

This sample was taken from a study of blood T cell repertoires in COVID-19 (dated by TCRdb to about 2020). With regard to the full study: Samples from collaborators originated in the United States, Italy and Spain and spanned both the acute and convalescent phases of COVID-19. The samples were drawn from the first 160 participants of the ongoing ImmuneRACE study and from more than 1,000 subjects provided by 6 global collaborators. A freely available public database, intended as a resource for researchers studying the immune response to SARS-CoV-2, is where the repertoires were released. The material from the prospective study consisted of cDNA or gDNA derived from T cells, B-cell-depleted T cells, or PBMCs. Sample metadata almost always included a de-identified subject ID, COVID-19 status, age in years and sex. The dataset comprised deeply sampled blood TCRbeta repertoires from subjects exposed to, actively infected with, or recovered from COVID-19. Where available, HLA class I and class II types were taken from metadata supplied by the sample provider and were not determined by assay-based typing. Broad study findings and their caveats: How much clinical and demographic metadata was included differed by source and by participant, and the metadata was provided uncurated.

Trimming costs V 6 bases and J 3 bases, and their ends lie 16 bases apart. CDR1 is given as SGHRS and CDR2 as YFSETQ, both from the germline V gene. Spanning cysteine to phenylalanine, the CDR3 consists of 14 amino acids. The kept DNA is CDR3 alone, 42 bases in frame from the first base. Another Seattle source contributed samples from volunteer blood donors who had recovered from COVID-19. Each collaborating institution followed its own protocols to collect whole blood in K2EDTA tubes. For TCRbeta analysis, collaborators shipped samples as frozen whole blood, isolated PBMCs, or DNA extracted from either of those sample types.

The receptor comes from a man aged 40-50 years who had recovered from COVID-19. The receptor chain draws on TRBV5-1 and TRBJ2-7, with TRBD2 as a weak D call on 7 bases. The source material was peripheral blood. The CDR3: CASKQGGTFYEQYF. The nucleotides are TGCGCCAGCAAACAGGGAGGGACCTTCTACGAGCAGTACTTC.